The rows below give T cell receptor beta chains drawn from one sample of a study of T cells in Graves' hyperthyroidism and ophthalmopathy. TCRdb recomputed calls from the multiplex PCR reads with MiXCR, one row per CDR3 protein. This table has over 500,000 distinct CDR3 sequences, about 16% appearing once. Sequencing used blood. These receptors came from a woman aged 25-40 years with Graves' ophthalmopathy. Each CDR3 is given with its conserved first and last residue. The order of the fields is CDR3 length, D gene, V gene, clone size, J gene, CDR3 protein, CDR3 DNA. The D gene is left open where the match is weak. Clone size is stated in some rows and not others, as once, few, many or a class when expanded.

14	TRBD1	TRBV18	.	TRBJ2-7	CASSPADRAYEQYF	TGTGCCAGCTCCCCCGCAGACAGGGCCTACGAGCAGTACTTC
15	TRBD2	TRBV20-1	.	TRBJ2-4	CSAPRTSGRANIQYF	TGCAGTGCTCCTCGGACTAGCGGGAGGGCTAACATTCAGTACTTC
20	.	TRBV12-3/TRBV12-4	many	TRBJ2-1	CASTISLFGAGANGHNEQFF	TGTGCCAGCACCATTTCCTTGTTCGGTGCTGGCGCGAATGGGCACAATGAGCAGTTCTTC
15	TRBD2	TRBV25-1	.	TRBJ2-7	CASSVQREGTYGQYF	TGTGCCAGCAGTGTTCAGCGGGAGGGGACCTACGGGCAGTACTTC
12	.	TRBV19	.	TRBJ2-1	CASAGLYNEQFF	TGTGCCAGTGCGGGACTCTACAATGAGCAGTTCTTC
14	.	TRBV7-6	many	TRBJ2-1	CASSFSGPYNEQFF	TGTGCCAGCAGCTTCAGCGGGCCGTACAATGAGCAGTTCTTC
12	.	TRBV10-3	few	TRBJ2-7	CAITEGGYEQYF	TGTGCCATCACCGAGGGTGGTTACGAGCAGTACTTC
14	.	TRBV20-1	.	TRBJ1-1	CSARDPGGDTEAFF	TGCAGTGCTAGAGATCCGGGGGGGGACACTGAAGCTTTCTTT
17	TRBD2	TRBV7-8	many	TRBJ2-1	CASSLRTSGPYGNEQFF	TGTGCCAGCAGCTTAAGGACTAGCGGCCCCTATGGGAATGAGCAGTTCTTC
14	TRBD1	TRBV28	few	TRBJ2-7	CASIAGQGNYEQYF	TGTGCCAGCATTGCCGGACAGGGAAACTACGAGCAGTACTTC
17	TRBD2	TRBV4-3	.	TRBJ2-1	CASSQEVWTSDYNEQFF	TGCGCCAGCAGCCAAGAGGTTTGGACTAGCGATTACAATGAGCAGTTCTTC
16	.	TRBV3-1	many	TRBJ1-1	CASSQAVGTENTEAFF	TGTGCCAGCAGCCAAGCAGTAGGGACTGAGAACACTGAAGCTTTCTTT
14	TRBD1	TRBV28	many	TRBJ1-2	CASSLRTGRDGYTF	TGTGCCAGCAGTTTAAGGACAGGCCGAGATGGCTACACCTTC
13	.	TRBV18	many	TRBJ2-7	CASSPASSYEQYF	TGTGCCAGCTCACCGGCTAGTTCCTACGAGCAGTACTTC
15	.	TRBV7-2	.	TRBJ1-6	CASSGGGIYNSPLHF	TGTGCCAGCAGTGGCGGGGGAATCTATAATTCACCCCTCCACTTT
17	TRBD1	TRBV2	many	TRBJ2-7	CASSEPIQGPSSYEQYF	TGTGCCAGCAGTGAACCAATACAGGGGCCCTCCTCCTACGAGCAGTACTTC
14	.	TRBV2	many	TRBJ1-1	CASSPMWGNTEAFF	TGTGCCAGCAGTCCAATGTGGGGGAACACTGAAGCTTTCTTT
14	.	TRBV18	many	TRBJ1-3	CASLYGGFGNTIYF	TGTGCCAGCCTATACGGGGGCTTTGGAAACACCATATATTTT
16	TRBD1	TRBV15	few	TRBJ1-4	CATSRGRDRMDEKLFF	TGTGCCACCAGCAGAGGCCGGGACAGGATGGATGAAAAACTGTTTTTT
14	.	TRBV5-1	many	TRBJ1-2	CASSLDGTDYGYTF	TGCGCCAGCAGCTTGGATGGGACGGACTATGGCTACACCTTC
14	.	TRBV18	many	TRBJ2-7	CASSPPGTSYEQYF	TGTGCCAGCTCACCACCAGGGACAAGTTACGAGCAGTACTTC
17	TRBD2	TRBV6-2/TRBV6-3	many	TRBJ2-1	CASSSRTSGSSYNEQFF	TGTGCCAGCAGTTCCCGGACTAGCGGGAGCTCCTACAATGAGCAGTTCTTC
12	.	TRBV6-2/TRBV6-3	few	TRBJ2-7	CASRRTPYEQYF	TGTGCCAGCAGAAGGACCCCCTACGAGCAGTACTTC
17	.	TRBV27	few	TRBJ1-2	CASSRTTGSQANYGYTF	TGTGCCAGCAGTCGAACCACAGGGTCGCAAGCTAACTATGGCTACACCTTC
14	TRBD1	TRBV7-6	many	TRBJ1-4	CASSSGTGLEKLFF	TGTGCCAGCAGTTCCGGGACAGGGTTGGAAAAACTGTTTTTT
17	.	TRBV20-1	many	TRBJ2-3	CSARDRPRGSFTDTQYF	TGCAGTGCTAGAGATCGTCCGAGGGGGAGCTTCACAGATACGCAGTATTTT
14	TRBD1	TRBV18	few	TRBJ2-4	CASSEDRVGHIQYF	TGTGCCAGCTCAGAAGACAGGGTGGGACACATTCAGTACTTC
16	TRBD1	TRBV7-2	many	TRBJ2-3	CASSLLVTGGTDTQYF	TGTGCCAGCAGCTTATTAGTTACAGGGGGCACGGATACGCAGTATTTT
12	.	TRBV12-3/TRBV12-4	.	TRBJ1-5	CASSYRDQPQHF	TGTGCCAGCAGTTACAGGGACCAGCCCCAGCATTTT
13	.	TRBV28	many	TRBJ2-1	CASSPYSYNEQFF	TGTGCCAGCAGTCCTTACTCCTACAATGAGCAGTTCTTC
13	.	TRBV7-9	few	TRBJ2-5	CASAELASETQYF	TGTGCCAGCGCCGAACTAGCTTCGGAGACCCAGTACTTC
18	TRBD2	TRBV11-2	.	TRBJ2-2	CASSLVPLAGLITGELFF	TGTGCCAGCAGCTTAGTGCCCCTAGCGGGACTTATCACCGGGGAGCTGTTTTTT
16	TRBD1	TRBV5-1	.	TRBJ2-7	CASSRGTGGFGYEQYF	TGCGCCAGCAGCAGAGGGACAGGGGGATTCGGCTACGAGCAGTACTTC
19	TRBD1	TRBV6-2/TRBV6-3	few	TRBJ2-3	CASSPPTLDRGRATDTQYF	TGTGCCAGCAGTCCACCAACCCTCGACAGGGGGAGAGCCACAGATACGCAGTATTTT
13	.	TRBV5-6	few	TRBJ2-5	CASSSRSVRGQYF	TGTGCCAGCAGCTCAAGATCAGTAAGGGGCCAGTACTTC
14	.	TRBV2	many	TRBJ2-5	CASSVQRLQETQYF	TGTGCCAGCAGTGTCCAGCGACTCCAAGAGACCCAGTACTTC
15	.	TRBV27	many	TRBJ2-7	CASSSQTSPPYEQYF	TGTGCCAGCAGTTCCCAGACTAGTCCCCCCTACGAGCAGTACTTC
8	.	TRBV29-1	.	TRBJ2-7	CSPPEQYF	TGCAGCCCCCCCGAGCAGTACTTC
19	TRBD2	TRBV6-1	many	TRBJ2-7	CASSGLSGRPIDPTYEQYF	TGTGCCAGCAGTGGGCTTAGCGGGAGGCCCATTGATCCGACCTACGAGCAGTACTTC
16	TRBD2	TRBV7-8	many	TRBJ2-1	CASSLRTSGLNNEQFF	TGTGCCAGCAGCTTAAGGACTAGCGGACTTAACAATGAGCAGTTCTTC
17	.	TRBV20-1	many	TRBJ2-1	CSARRLELQSSYNEQFF	TGCAGTGCTAGACGATTGGAGTTACAGAGCTCCTACAATGAGCAGTTCTTC
18	.	TRBV4-1	few	TRBJ1-1	CASSPQGGTDEMNTEAFF	TGCGCCAGCAGCCCGCAGGGAGGGACGGACGAAATGAACACTGAAGCTTTCTTT
19	TRBD2	TRBV11-1	many	TRBJ2-5	CASRWTGLAGDARGETQYF	TGTGCCAGCAGGTGGACGGGACTAGCGGGAGACGCGCGCGGCGAGACCCAGTACTTC
14	TRBD1	TRBV12-3/TRBV12-4	many	TRBJ1-1	CASSAGGLGTEAFF	TGTGCCAGCAGCGCAGGGGGCTTGGGCACTGAAGCTTTCTTT
14	.	TRBV9	.	TRBJ1-2	CASSAGDTSGGYTF	TGTGCCAGCAGCGCAGGGGACACCTCCGGGGGCTACACCTTC
15	TRBD2	TRBV6-1	few	TRBJ2-1	CASTSGLAEYNEQFF	TGTGCCAGCACCTCAGGACTAGCGGAGTACAATGAGCAGTTCTTC
15	.	TRBV28	.	TRBJ2-7	CASSPSPAGVAEQYF	TGTGCCAGCAGTCCCTCCCCGGCGGGTGTGGCCGAGCAGTACTTC